The present T cell receptor beta chain was sequenced within a study of T-cell reconstitution after alpha-beta-depleted transplantation in children. The study, taken as a whole, reports: As was reported, about two months after transplant, alpha-beta T cells came from several hundred expanded graft clones.

The library targeted TCRbeta and was prepared with unique molecular identifiers. TCRdb independently ran MiXCR on the PCR reads; one entry per CDR3 protein. The sample shows about 870,000 distinct CDR3 sequences, roughly 15% of them seen only once. Germline V gene lookup returns CDR1 MNHEY and CDR2 SVGAGI. V dropped 1 base and J dropped 2 bases, with 17 bases sitting between them. This CDR3 is 18 amino acids long. This clonotype was seen more than once but under ten times. Its target is not known. The V call is TRBV6-5, the J call TRBJ2-2, with D perhaps TRBD1 (5 bases). The clonotype originates from a male patient younger than 18 who had a stem cell transplant for acute lymphoblastic leukemia, so the T cells may come from the graft donor. Material: PBMCs, mostly from graft donor cells, obtained 360 days after TCRalphabeta/CD19-depleted stem cell transplant. CDR3 nucleotide sequence: TGTGCCAGCAGTTACTGGGGCTATCTATCCTCTAACACCGGGGAGCTGTTTTTT. This encodes CASSYWGYLSSNTGELFF.